Below are 25 T cell receptor beta chains sequenced from a single sample in a study of vaccination and CD4 T cells after COVID-19. Their cognate antigens are unknown. Sample treatment: approximately 11-day PBMC culture with coronavirus spike peptide pools or control peptides (ViraFEST assay). An Oncomine TCR Beta short-read assay was used to sequence the DNA from cultured CD4+ T cells. TCRdb recomputed calls from the PCR reads with MiXCR, one row per CDR3 protein. This sample has 15,000 to 20,000 distinct CDR3 sequences; more than 25% occur once, and the top ten carry approximately 15%. The sequenced material came from cultured CD4+ T cells from blood. These receptors all stem from a human donor with COVID-19.

In its sample, this clonotype was seen once. Compared with germline, one end of the junction differs, possibly owing to a read error. The chain joins TRBV12-3 or TRBV12-4 to TRBJ2-3; 8 nucleotides agree with TRBD2. The CDR3 spans 16 residues. CDR3 in DNA: TGTGCCAGCAGTCCTCGAGCGGGGGTGAGCACAGGTACGCAGTATTTT. It yields the protein CASSPRAGVSTGTQYF.

This clonotype was counted a few times. The chain employs TRBV20-1 and TRBJ1-6; a weak D match, TRBD1 (6 bases). The CDR3 has 13 amino acids. Trimming took 4 bases from V and 8 from J, leaving 12 bases between them. Germline V gene data show CDR1 as DFQATT and CDR2 as SNEGSKA (reference sequence). CDR3: CSATQGQDSPLHF. The DNA for the CDR3 is TGCAGTGCTACCCAGGGGCAGGATTCACCCCTCCACTTT.

This clonotype counts as medium-sized. CDR3 sequence reads: CASREEGGGISSYEQYF. The DNA for the CDR3 is TGTGCCAGCAGGGAAGAAGGCGGGGGGATTAGCTCCTACGAGCAGTACTTC. The chain combines TRBV11-3 with TRBJ2-7, with 8 bases fitting TRBD2. The CDR3 loop spans 17 amino acids. Trimming removed 6 bases from V and 0 bases from J; junction bases left unmatched: 13. CDR1 is SGHNT and CDR2 is YENEEA in the germline V gene.

The chain links TRBV28 to TRBJ2-5; no definite D call. V lost 8 bases and J lost 5, with 15 bases in between. The germline V gene has CDR1 MDHEN and CDR2 SYDVKM. This CDR3 contains 13 residues. The CDR3 here is CASLSTSWETQYF. CDR3 nucleotides: TGTGCCAGCCTCTCGACGAGCTGGGAGACCCAGTACTTC.

V usage is TRBV28 and J usage is TRBJ1-1; 7 positions agree with TRBD1. Germline V gene lookup returns CDR1 MDHEN and CDR2 SYDVKM. With 2 bases clipped from V and 4 bases from J, the junction kept 10 bases outside the gene matches. This CDR3 has 16 residues. The CDR3 reads CASSLSSTGAVTEAFF. The CDR3 region has the DNA TGTGCCAGCAGTTTAAGCTCTACAGGGGCGGTCACTGAAGCTTTCTTT.

This clonotype was detected once. J is TRBJ2-2 and V is TRBV9, with TRBD2 matching 9 bases. Per germline, CDR1 SGDLS and CDR2 YYNGEE. The CDR3 totals 17 residues. Unmatched junction bases numbered 9, after V lost 0 bases and J lost 6 bases. The CDR3 nucleotides are TGTGCCAGCAGCGTAGTCTCGGGTAGCGGGGGCTCCGGGGAGCTGTTTTTT. It translates to CASSVVSGSGGSGELFF.

The chain employs TRBV5-4 and TRBJ1-5; D is possibly TRBD1 (5 bases). Trimming removed 1 base from V and 1 base from J, with 9 bases in between. CDR3 length: 15 amino acids. Germline assignment: CDR1 SGHNT and CDR2 YYREEE (reference sequence). The CDR3 loop reads CASSLQGASNQPQHF. CDR3 DNA sequence: TGTGCCAGCAGCTTGCAAGGGGCAAGCAATCAGCCCCAGCATTTT.

The chain carries TRBV10-2 and TRBJ1-5; 7 positions match TRBD1. There are 15 residues in the CDR3. CDR1 is WSHSY and CDR2 is SAAADI in the germline V gene. V lost 5 bases and J lost 2; bases outside the gene matches: 6. The CDR3, as DNA: TGCGCCAGCAGTCCGACAGGGACAGGCAATCAGCCCCAGCATTTT. Its protein product is CASSPTGTGNQPQHF.

In the case of this clonotype: Sequence at one end of the junction differs from germline and may be a read error. The genes are TRBV7-9 and TRBJ2-7; weak D call: TRBD1 (5 bases). This CDR3 contains 15 residues. Germline assignment: CDR1 SEHNR and CDR2 FQNEAQ (reference sequence). The CDR3 bases are TGCGCCAGCAGCTTGTCGGCAGGGAACTCCTACGAGCAGTACTTC. This sequence encodes CASSLSAGNSYEQYF.

This clonotype was detected only a few times. CDR3 sequence (DNA): TGTGCCAGCAGCTTAGGCCTTGGGGCAGAGACCCAGTACTTC. The encoded protein is CASSLGLGAETQYF. The chain combines TRBV7-2 with TRBJ2-5; D is possibly TRBD1 (5 bases). Between the trimmed V and J ends, which lost 1 base and 4 bases, there was a span of 10 bases. The CDR3 covers 14 residues. In germline, CDR1 is SGHTA, CDR2 FQGNSA.

The table lists this clonotype with a few counts. The chain couples TRBV6-2 or TRBV6-3 to TRBJ2-5; 7 nucleotides match TRBD2. J gave up 5 bases and V 7 bases, and 7 bases lay outside the gene matches. The germline V gene has CDR1 MNHEY and CDR2 SVGEGT. CDR3 length: 13 residues. The CDR3 here is CASTPAGGETQYF. DNA of the CDR3: TGTGCCAGCACCCCCGCCGGGGGGGAGACCCAGTACTTC.

This clonotype was seen a few times. The V call is TRBV7-2, the J call TRBJ1-1; D is perhaps TRBD1 (5 bases). CDR3 size: 13 residues. The V gene lost 6 bases and the J gene lost 4 bases, with 12 bases spanning the gap. Germline lookup yields CDR1 SGHTA and CDR2 FQGNSA. CDR3 in amino acids: CASRQGGATEAFF. CDR3 DNA sequence: TGTGCCAGCAGGCAGGGAGGAGCCACTGAAGCTTTCTTT.

The chain employs TRBV11-3 and TRBJ1-6; D not certain. This CDR3 region has 11 residues. CDR1 is SGHNT, CDR2 YENEEA, per germline. The V end lost 4 bases, the J end lost 7 bases, and 2 bases lay between the germline ends. DNA for the CDR3: TGTGCCAGCAGCTCAAATTCACCCCTCCACTTT. Its translation: CASSSNSPLHF.

CDR3 region: CASSLVALYNEQFF. Here the CDR3 DNA reads TGTGCCAGCAGCTTAGTGGCCCTCTACAATGAGCAGTTCTTC. This sequence joins TRBV11-2 and TRBJ2-1; D is uncertain. Germline V gene data show CDR1 as SGHAT and CDR2 as FQNNGV. The CDR3 is 14 amino acids. Trimming took off 1 base at V and 3 bases at J, with 7 bases between the two ends.

By its share, this clonotype is medium-sized. The J gene is TRBJ2-3, the V gene TRBV15, with 11 positions matching TRBD2. The CDR3 is made up of 19 amino acids. Germline CDR1 reads LNHNV; CDR2 reads YYDKDF (reference sequence). Unmatched junction bases numbered 8, after V lost 0 bases and J lost 0 bases. The chain's CDR3 is CATSRDGQLAGGSTDTQYF. CDR3 nucleotide sequence: TGTGCCACCAGCAGAGATGGTCAGCTAGCGGGGGGAAGCACAGATACGCAGTATTTT.

The chain combines TRBV6-5 with TRBJ2-7, with D possibly being TRBD1 or TRBD2 (5 bases each). The germline gives CDR1 MNHEY, CDR2 SVGAGI. V lost 3 bases and J lost 0, with 15 bases in between. The CDR3 is 16 amino acids. CDR3 residues: CASSYSVPGTSYEQYF. The CDR3 nucleotides read TGTGCCAGCAGTTATTCGGTCCCGGGGACCTCCTACGAGCAGTACTTC.

This clonotype was observed a handful of times. The genes are TRBV6-1 and TRBJ2-6; D unclear. Germline CDR1 and CDR2: MNHNS and SASEGT. The CDR3 covers 14 residues. The V gene lost 7 bases and the J gene lost 0 bases, with 7 bases spanning the gap. Here the CDR3 reads CASNDNSGANVLTF. CDR3 in DNA: TGTGCCAGCAATGACAACTCTGGGGCCAACGTCCTGACTTTC.

This clonotype came up a few times. The rearrangement joins TRBV6-1 to TRBJ1-5, with 9 bases fitting TRBD1. Germline V gene data show CDR1 as MNHNS and CDR2 as SASEGT. There are 13 residues in the CDR3. V lost 6 bases and J lost 6; bases outside the gene matches: 3. The CDR3 coding sequence is TGTGCCAGCAGCCGGGACAGGGTTCAGCCCCAGCATTTT. Protein product: CASSRDRVQPQHF.

This rearrangement joins TRBV6-1 to TRBJ2-7, with D perhaps matching TRBD1 (6 bases). Germline-derived CDR1 and CDR2 are MNHNS and SASEGT. The CDR3 length is 16 residues. The V gene lost 2 bases and the J gene lost 6 bases, with 20 bases spanning the gap. DNA for the CDR3: TGTGCCAGCAGTGAAATCATAACAGGGTGGGCCCTCGAGCAGTACTTC. Its protein is CASSEIITGWALEQYF.

This sequence joins TRBV20-1 and TRBJ1-2; no definite D call. Trimming took 3 bases from V and 5 from J, leaving 10 bases between them. In germline, CDR1 is DFQATT, CDR2 SNEGSKA (reference sequence). This CDR3 contains 12 residues. CDR3 sequence reads: CSARRATYGYTF. For the CDR3, the DNA is TGCAGTGCTAGGCGGGCCACGTATGGCTACACCTTC.

The chain joins TRBV2 to TRBJ1-1, with TRBD1 identical over 9 bases. CDR1 is SNHLY and CDR2 is FYNNEI in the germline V gene. The V segment lost 9 bases and the J segment 4 bases; nucleotides outside the gene matches: 12. This CDR3 has 15 amino acids. Here the CDR3 reads CARPHRGQYLTEAFF. DNA for the CDR3: TGTGCCAGGCCCCACAGGGGGCAGTACCTCACTGAAGCTTTCTTT. Full variable domain (outside the CDR3, taken from reference TRBV2 and TRBJ1-1): EPEVTQTPSHQVTQMGQEVILRCVPISNHLYFYWYRQILGQKVEFLVSFYNNEISEKSEIFDDQFSVERPDGSNFTLKIRSTKLEDSAMYFCARPHRGQYLTEAFFGQGTRLTVV.

This sequence joins TRBV12-3 or TRBV12-4 and TRBJ2-3, with 9 positions matching TRBD2. The CDR3 runs 16 residues. The trim removed 5 bases at V and 1 base at J, leaving 7 bases unmatched. The CDR3 region has the DNA TGTGCCAGCAGTAGATCTAGCGGGGTCCGCACAGATACGCAGTATTTT. It codes for CASSRSSGVRTDTQYF.

Comment on this clonotype: This clone may be a read error of a much larger clone one base away. The gene calls are TRBV27 and TRBJ1-5; 9 positions match TRBD1. The CDR3 has 16 amino acids. Germline V gene lookup returns CDR1 MNHEY and CDR2 SMNVEV (reference sequence). Trimming cost V 5 bases and J 9 bases; bases outside gene matches: 14. CDR3 residues: CASSRYGQGCGTPQHF. For the CDR3, the DNA is TGTGCCAGCAGTAGATACGGACAGGGGTGCGGTACGCCCCAGCATTTT.

This clonotype has a handful of counts. The chain recombines TRBV6-1 with TRBJ1-2; 7 positions match TRBD1. The CDR3 totals 14 residues. Germline V lookup: CDR1 MNHNS, CDR2 SASEGT. V lost 5 bases and J lost 5; bases outside the gene matches: 8. The CDR3 DNA reads TGTGCCAGCAGTCCGACAGACAGGGAATATGGCTACACCTTC. The encoded protein is CASSPTDREYGYTF.

V gene TRBV11-2 combines with J gene TRBJ2-7; TRBD1 is a possible D gene (5 bases). Germline V lookup: CDR1 SGHAT, CDR2 FQNNGV. V lost 1 base and J lost 1, with 11 bases in between. The CDR3 totals 15 residues. This CDR3 reads CASSLVGLRSYEQYF. DNA of the CDR3: TGTGCCAGCAGCTTAGTGGGGCTACGATCCTACGAGCAGTACTTC.